The 18 T cell receptor beta chains below were found in one sample sequenced in a study of blood T cells in healthy people across ages. Combining a sample-barcoded 5' primer with a J-beta primer mix, a second PCR ran for roughly 7 to 12 cycles. TCRdb re-called the 5' RACE reads with MiXCR, one entry per CDR3 protein. The sample includes hundreds of thousands of distinct CDR3 sequences, more than 45% of them seen just once. The sequenced material came from blood. The source is a man younger than 45 in good health.

This clonotype was seen a handful of times. This chain joins TRBV6-2 or TRBV6-3 and TRBJ2-5, with D possibly being TRBD1 (5 bases). Trimming pared 4 bases from V and 12 bases from J, leaving 15 bases between. The CDR3 length is 12 residues. Germline CDR1 MNHEY, CDR2 SVGEGT. CDR3 DNA: TGTGCCAGCAGTTTTGGGGCCCAACGGAAGTACTTC. It encodes CASSFGAQRKYF.

The chain recombines TRBV20-1 with TRBJ2-7; TRBD1 is a possible D gene (5 bases). The germline V gene has CDR1 DFQATT and CDR2 SNEGSKA (reference sequence). This CDR3 spans 15 amino acids. Between the trimmed V and J ends, which lost 7 bases and 5 bases, there was a span of 24 bases. The CDR3 loop reads CSVSPGMLNVDEQYF. Here the CDR3 DNA reads TGCAGTGTTTCTCCAGGGATGTTGAATGTCGACGAGCAGTACTTC.

The gene calls are TRBV10-3 and TRBJ2-5, with a tentative D call TRBD2 (5 bases). The germline CDR1 and CDR2 sequences are ENHRY and SYGVKD. This CDR3 region has 15 residues. V was shortened by 2 bases and J by 4 bases, with 14 bases between the two germline ends. The CDR3 nucleotides are TGTGCCATCAGTGAGCGGCGAGCGGAACGAGAGACCCAGTACTTC. As protein: CAISERRAERETQYF.

V is TRBV29-1 and J is TRBJ2-5; TRBD1 agrees at 8 bases. The length of the CDR3 is 14 residues. CDR1 SQVTM and CDR2 ANQGSEA come from the germline V gene. The junction had 15 bases not matched to a gene; V was cut back by 4 bases and J by 11 bases. The CDR3 here is CSVAIGTGSGEQYF. CDR3 DNA sequence: TGCAGCGTTGCCATTGGGACAGGATCCGGAGAGCAGTACTTC.

This clonotype was observed a handful of times. The V gene is TRBV4-3, the J gene TRBJ1-6; D remains unclear. The CDR3 is 17 amino acids. V dropped 0 bases and J dropped 9 bases, with 18 bases sitting between them. Germline V CDR1 and CDR2: LGHNA, YSLEER. The CDR3 loop is CASSQEVTGARGSPLHF. For the CDR3, the DNA is TGCGCCAGCAGCCAAGAAGTAACCGGAGCCCGTGGTTCACCCCTCCACTTT.

The chain's CDR3 is CASSYSGGVEQYF. In DNA, the CDR3 is TGTGCCAGCAGTTACTCAGGAGGGGTCGAGCAGTACTTC. V gene TRBV6-5 combines with J gene TRBJ2-7, with D tentatively TRBD2 (6 bases). The V end lost 0 bases, the J end lost 6 bases, and 9 bases lay between the germline ends. Germline V gene lookup returns CDR1 MNHEY and CDR2 SVGAGI. This CDR3 is 13 amino acids long.

This clonotype is a singleton in its sample. The chain is built from TRBV6-1 and TRBJ2-1; TRBD2 matches at 8 bases. Germline CDR1 and CDR2: MNHNS and SASEGT. The CDR3 runs 15 residues. V shed 5 bases and J 5 bases; nucleotides not matched to a gene: 8. This chain's CDR3 is CASSPGGAGNNEQFF. CDR3 DNA sequence: TGTGCCAGCAGTCCCGGGGGGGCTGGAAACAATGAGCAGTTCTTC.

The chain joins TRBV20-1 to TRBJ2-5; the D is unclear. The germline CDR1 and CDR2 sequences are DFQATT and SNEGSKA (reference sequence). The CDR3 sequence is 13 residues long. Trimming removed 3 bases at V and 5 bases at J, with 13 bases between. The CDR3 reads CSASVEIGETQYF. The CDR3 nucleotides are TGCAGTGCTAGTGTAGAAATAGGGGAGACCCAGTACTTC.

The V call is TRBV20-1, the J call TRBJ2-1; D unresolved. The V gene's germline CDR1 is DFQATT and CDR2 SNEGSKA (reference sequence). The CDR3 totals 11 residues. The ends were cut back, 2 bases at V and 5 bases at J, with 4 bases in the middle. This CDR3 is CSARSDNEQFF. The DNA for the CDR3 is TGCAGTGCTAGAAGCGACAATGAGCAGTTCTTC.

The rearrangement joins TRBV15 to TRBJ1-6, with 7 bases matching TRBD1. This CDR3 is built from 15 residues. CDR1 LNHNV and CDR2 YYDKDF come from the germline V gene (reference sequence). With V trimmed by 8 bases and J by 10 bases, 14 bases remained unmatched. In DNA form, the CDR3 reads TGTGCCACCTCGAGCGGACAGGACGTTGGGTCACCCCTCCACTTT. This encodes CATSSGQDVGSPLHF.

The chain employs TRBV20-1 and TRBJ2-7, with TRBD1 matching over 7 bases. The CDR3 loop spans 13 amino acids. The V gene end was trimmed by 2 bases and the J gene end by 3 bases; junction bases not matched to a gene: 4. Germline loops: CDR1 DFQATT, CDR2 SNEGSKA (reference sequence). CDR3 sequence reads: CSARRPGGYEQYF. The CDR3 DNA sequence: TGCAGTGCTAGACGGCCAGGGGGCTACGAGCAGTACTTC.

The chain links TRBV5-5 to TRBJ2-7; D uncertain. Trimming cost V 0 bases and J 3 bases, with 10 bases left between them. The CDR3 runs to 14 residues. Germline V CDR1 and CDR2: SGHKS, YYEKEE (reference sequence). CDR3 in DNA: TGTGCCAGCAGCTTGGGGGGTGGACGCTACGAGCAGTACTTC. Encoded protein: CASSLGGGRYEQYF.

V gene TRBV29-1 combines with J gene TRBJ2-4; the match to TRBD1 covers 10 bases. The junction had 11 bases not matched to a gene; V was cut back by 5 bases and J by 4 bases. This CDR3 spans 16 amino acids. CDR1 and CDR2 from the germline V gene are SQVTM and ANQGSEA. The CDR3 reads CSVRPLGTGVKNIQYF. The CDR3 nucleotides are TGCAGCGTTCGACCCCTGGGGACAGGGGTTAAAAACATTCAGTACTTC.

The chain recombines TRBV11-2 with TRBJ1-2; D gene uncertain. The ends were cut back, 7 bases at V and 2 bases at J, with 8 bases in the middle. The CDR3 is 12 amino acids. Germline V lookup: CDR1 SGHAT, CDR2 FQNNGV. The CDR3 spells CASNHGNYGYTF. The CDR3 bases are TGTGCCAGCAACCATGGGAACTATGGCTACACCTTC.

The chain carries TRBV7-2 and TRBJ2-3; 8 nucleotides line up with TRBD1. Germline assignment: CDR1 SGHTA and CDR2 FQGNSA. Germline trimming cut 5 bases from V and 3 bases from J; bases unmatched to any gene: 7. CDR3 length: 15 amino acids. The DNA for the CDR3 is TGTGCCAGCAGCCTAACAGGGGGAGGTACAGATACGCAGTATTTT. Its translation is CASSLTGGGTDTQYF.

This clonotype has only a few counts. The rearrangement links TRBV10-3 to TRBJ2-7; D is undetermined. Germline lookup yields CDR1 ENHRY and CDR2 SYGVKD. This CDR3 is 14 amino acids long. Trimming stripped 8 bases from V and 2 bases from J, with 16 bases between. The CDR3 sequence: CAIADPLSAYEQYF. The CDR3 DNA reads TGTGCCATCGCCGACCCCCTTTCGGCCTACGAGCAGTACTTC.

This sequence joins TRBV20-1 and TRBJ2-7; D is ambiguous. The V gene's germline CDR1 is DFQATT and CDR2 SNEGSKA (reference sequence). The CDR3 has 17 amino acids. Trimming removed 0 bases from V and 2 bases from J, with 20 bases in between. CDR3 bases: TGCAGTGCTAGAGATCTTGGCGGACGGGCCTCAGCCTACGAGCAGTACTTC. Its translation: CSARDLGGRASAYEQYF.

Only a few counts were recorded for this clonotype. The rearrangement joins TRBV29-1 to TRBJ2-5; no firm D call. CDR1 and CDR2 (germline): SQVTM, ANQGSEA. The V gene lost 3 bases and the J gene lost 2 bases, with 10 bases spanning the gap. The CDR3 contains 13 residues. CDR3 in amino acids: CSVDTERQETQYF. Here the CDR3 DNA reads TGCAGCGTTGACACGGAGAGACAAGAGACCCAGTACTTC. The full variable domain, rest sourced from reference TRBV29-1 and TRBJ2-5, is SAVISQKPSRDICQRGTSLTIQCQVDSQVTMMFWYRQQPGQSLTLIATANQGSEATYESGFVIDKFPISRPNLTFSTLTVSNMSPEDSSIYLCSVDTERQETQYFGPGTRLLVL.